This record concerns one T cell receptor (beta chain) sequence. The antigen it binds to is not known. No clone much larger than this one lies a single base away; base qualities are absent. The time point label of this sample denotes: pre-transplant. Thawed unstimulated PBMCs were stained for CD3, CD4 and CD8 and FACS-sorted into CD3+CD4+ and CD3+CD8+ populations. Each of the 8 studied subjects was randomized to immunosuppression withdrawal. The Qiagen DNeasy Blood and Tissue Kit was used to isolate genomic DNA. Including cysteine and phenylalanine, the CDR3 has 15 amino acids. Only CDR3 DNA is held: 45 bases, read in frame from base 1. V lost 4 bases and J lost 8 bases, and the count of bases not matched to a germline gene is 10. CDR1 is given as SGDLS and CDR2 as YYNGEE, both from the germline V gene. This sample is drawn from a study of T cell clones after liver transplantation (dated by TCRdb to 2018 to 2020). Background on the whole study: ITN030ST, the source of the samples, was a randomized trial that attempted immunosuppression withdrawal within 2 years of liver transplantation. As an antigen-independent comparator for donor-reactive sequences, third party-reactive TCRbeta sequences were also identified from pre-transplant MLRs. Until randomization at 12-24 months post-transplant, subjects were given standard immunosuppression, with no induction therapy. Of the eight recipients, a few were HCV-positive, while the remaining recipients had been transplanted for non-autoimmune, non-viral indications. Tolerance was defined as complete withdrawal of immunosuppression for at least one year without a rise in liver enzymes beyond twice the upper limit of normal. A cohort of 8 liver transplant recipients was studied, of whom 3 were classified as tolerant and 5 as non-tolerant. Donor-reactive T cell clones were identified by TCRbeta sequencing following a pre-transplant mixed lymphocyte reaction and were subsequently tracked in post-transplant blood. Blood samples were taken pre-transplant, pre-randomization before withdrawal, and post-randomization after full withdrawal or failed withdrawal. Points the paper makes about the study in general: When repertoire turnover was taken into account, detection of donor-reactive sequences was significantly reduced in 7 of 8 subjects for CD4 and in 8 of 8 subjects for CD8. Because no allograft tissue specimens were available, donor-reactive T cells may have migrated into the graft instead of being deleted. In two subjects, low numbers of available donor cells limited the measurable donor-reactive repertoire. The conclusions were considered preliminary, being limited by small, heterogeneous patient numbers and non-standardized post-transplant time points. In 5 of 8 subjects, regardless of tolerance or HCV status, circulating donor-reactive CD4 TCRbeta sequences dropped significantly post-transplant. Donor-reactive sequences decreased more than third party-reactive sequences, which suggests partial antigen-specific deletion that was not related to withdrawal success.

Frozen genomic DNA underwent high-throughput TCRbeta CDR3 sequencing by immunoSEQ, including PCR amplification, mapping, bias correction and internal controls. Turning to the authors' computational methods: Only productive rearrangements were retained, with each unique TCRbeta sequence defined by its CDR3 nucleotide sequence together with its V and J gene. A sequence counted as donor-reactive only if the sequence showed at least 5-fold expansion in CFSE-low cells compared with unstimulated pre-transplant cells and had a frequency of at least 0.01%. Minimum frequency thresholds were set for each subject based on the unstimulated sample with the lowest template count, ensuring at least 90% detection power. Jensen-Shannon divergence between the top 1000 TCRbeta sequences post-transplant and pre-transplant was used to measure repertoire turnover. Changes in detection of donor-reactive sequences were assessed with two-sided Fisher's exact tests. The table comes from immuneACCESS by way of TCRdb, which keeps in-frame sequences with V and J called. Part of the clones is missing from these tables; in studies checked, under half for an unresolved V gene and the rest for unknown reasons. D and trimming were read from the DNA, whereas the V and J calls and clone size are those reported in that table. The sample profile shows about 100,000 clones; roughly four fifths of them were found once. Jointly, the top ten make up 0.8% to 1% of the sample.

The source was CD4+ T cells from blood, collected before liver transplant. The source of this sequence is a human donor who received a liver transplant. The chain employs TRBV9 and TRBJ1-4; TRBD1 matches 8 bases in the middle. In nucleotides, the sequence is TGTGCCAGCAGCCACAGACAGGGGACTGGAGAAAAACTGTTTTTT. Its coded protein is CASSHRQGTGEKLFF.